This TCR beta chain was sequenced during a study of glioma-infiltrating T cells after dendritic cell vaccination. Study at large: Glioblastoma patients came from Phase I and II dendritic cell vaccination trials.

The V and J ends lost 5 bases and 8 bases, in that order; junction bases with no gene match: 13. The CDR3 is 16 amino acids. CDR1 and CDR2 from the germline V gene are LNHNV and YYDKDF (reference sequence). Patients had residual fresh-frozen tumor tissue and more than two years of survival data. Input was 2 ug genomic DNA, or all available if less. Only in-frame clones appear in the TCRdb table, and some are missing; sequencing was by immunoSEQ multiplex PCR. The sample has about 96,000 clones, 70% to 80% seen once. This TCR derives from a human donor with glioblastoma. The sequences come from blood, collected before dendritic cell vaccination. This chain connects TRBV15 to TRBJ1-4; TRBD1 aligns across 8 bases. CDR3 bases: TGTGCCACCAGCCCGCCGCACAGGGGGTTTAAGGAAAAACTGTTTTTT. As protein: CATSPPHRGFKEKLFF.